A selection of T cell receptor beta chains follows, all from one sample in a study of cytomegalovirus exposure and HLA in healthy donors. TCRdb's copy holds only in-frame clones and misses some; the assay was immunoSEQ multiplex PCR. The sample has approximately 110,000 clones; about 70% are singletons. Material for sequencing was PBMCs. These receptors originate from a man aged 25 to 45 in good health and CMV-seropositive. Both conserved end residues are part of each CDR3. A D gene is named only where the DNA matches it firmly. The size field is filled for only some rows; it gives once, few, many or a size class.

>TRBD1|TRBJ1-1|TRBV25-1|-
TGTGCCAGCAGTAACAGGGGGCGCACTGAAGCTTTCTTT
CASSNRGRTEAFF
>TRBD1|TRBJ1-1|TRBV6-6|-
TGTGCCAGCAGTCGGACAGGGATAAACACTGAAGCTTTCTTT
CASSRTGINTEAFF
>-|TRBJ2-1|TRBV5-6|-
TGTGCCAGCAGCCAAGGCTGGGGGGACCCAAGCTCCTACAATGAGCAGTTCTTC
CASSQGWGDPSSYNEQFF
>-|TRBJ2-1|TRBV4-3|-
TGCGCCAGCAGCCAAGAATTATCTTCGTTTGGAGGGCAGTTCTTC
CASSQELSSFGGQFF
>TRBD2|TRBJ2-5|TRBV2|few
TGTGCCACCAAAGCCGGCCTAGCGGGGGGGCGGGAGACCCAGTACTTC
CATKAGLAGGRETQYF
>-|TRBJ1-1|TRBV29-1|-
TGCAGCGTTGAACCCGGGAGTAGGGACACTGAAGCTTTCTTT
CSVEPGSRDTEAFF
>-|TRBJ2-2|TRBV4-1|few
TGCGCCAGCAGCCAAATAGGGACCCGCAGGACAGCTGAGAACACCGGGGAGCTGTTTTTT
CASSQIGTRRTAENTGELFF
>-|TRBJ1-1|TRBV14|-
TGTGCCAGCAGCCCAGCCCTGGGCGTTGAAGCTTTCTTT
CASSPALGVEAFF
>-|TRBJ2-7|TRBV12-5|once
TGTGCTAGTGGTTTGATTCTTCAGAGCGGAACCTACGAGCAGTACTTC
CASGLILQSGTYEQYF
>TRBD1|TRBJ1-2|TRBV6-1|-
TGTGCCAGCAGCCTGACAGGGGCGTATGGCTACACCTTC
CASSLTGAYGYTF
>-|TRBJ2-1|TRBV9|-
TGTGCCAGCAGCCCGGGACTCAACAATGAGCAGTTCTTC
CASSPGLNNEQFF
>-|TRBJ2-7|TRBV30|-
TGTGCCTGGACTCATTCCTACGAGCAGTACTTC
CAWTHSYEQYF
>-|TRBJ2-7|TRBV30|once
TGTGCCTGGAACCGTAGGGGGGGCTACGAGCAGTACTTC
CAWNRRGGYEQYF
>TRBD1|TRBJ2-1|TRBV29-1|-
TGCAGCGTTGGAGGGGGCGACCGAAACAATGAGCAGTTCTTC
CSVGGGDRNNEQFF
>-|TRBJ2-3|TRBV5-6|-
TGTGCCAGCAGCTTGGTGGACAAATTTACAGATACGCAGTATTTT
CASSLVDKFTDTQYF
>-|TRBJ2-4|TRBV5-1|-
TGCGCCAGCAGCTTGGGAGGGCGAGCCAAAAACATTCAGTACTTC
CASSLGGRAKNIQYF
>-|TRBJ1-1|TRBV7-3|-
TGTGCCAGCAGCTTAAGCCCAGGAATGAACACTGAAGCTTTCTTT
CASSLSPGMNTEAFF
>-|TRBJ2-7|TRBV5-4|-
TGTGCCAGCAGCTTGGAACGGTTCTACGAGCAGTACTTC
CASSLERFYEQYF
>TRBD1|TRBJ1-3|TRBV5-6|-
TGTGCCAGCAGCCTCGGGACAGGGGGCATCTCTGGAAACACCATATATTTT
CASSLGTGGISGNTIYF
>TRBD2|TRBJ2-1|TRBV10-2|-
TGCGCCAGCAGCGAACTAGCGGGAGTGTTCTTC
CASSELAGVFF
>TRBD2|TRBJ2-1|TRBV7-9|few
TGTGCCAGCAGCGATAGCGGGGCTAGCTCCTACAATGAGCAGTTCTTC
CASSDSGASSYNEQFF
>TRBD1|TRBJ2-3|TRBV5-6|once
TGTGCCAGCACCGGAGAGGACAGGGCAACAGATACGCAGTATTTT
CASTGEDRATDTQYF